These 14 T cell receptor beta chains share one sample of origin, sequenced in a study of shared clonotypes between healthy human individuals. Positive CCR7 selection of CD45RO-negative cells yielded the naive CD8 cells, and terminally differentiated effector memory CD45RA+ cells were excluded. This table comes from immunoSEQ multiplex PCR, and its TCRdb copy is limited to in-frame clones, with some not included. The sample has over 800,000 clones, about 92% seen once. Input material: naive CD8+ T cells sorted from blood. The receptors shown here come from a man between 25 and 39 years old in good health.

This CDR3 is CASSSPGQETQYF. The DNA of the CDR3 is TGTGCCAGCAGCTCCCCAGGGCAAGAGACCCAGTACTTC. The rearrangement uses TRBV5-4 and TRBJ2-5; D is possibly TRBD1 (5 bases). This CDR3 is 13 amino acids long. Trimming shortened V by 3 bases and J by 2 bases, and 8 bases separated the two germline ends. The V gene's germline CDR1 is SGHNT and CDR2 YYREEE (reference sequence).

The chain carries TRBV7-9 and TRBJ2-7, with no clear D. The length of the CDR3 is 13 residues. Trimming took 7 bases from V and 0 from J, leaving 10 bases between them. The germline CDR1 and CDR2 sequences are SEHNR and FQNEAQ (reference sequence). The CDR3 loop is CASNPSSSYEQYF. CDR3 DNA sequence: TGTGCCAGCAACCCTTCAAGCTCCTACGAGCAGTACTTC.

The J gene is TRBJ1-4, the V gene TRBV7-9; D remains unclear. The germline V gene encodes CDR1 SEHNR and CDR2 FQNEAQ (reference sequence). The V and J ends lost 2 bases and 5 bases respectively, with 12 bases between them. CDR3 length: 15 amino acids. As DNA, the CDR3 is TGTGCCAGCAGCTTAAAAAGGCATACAAATGAAAAACTGTTTTTT. Translation gives CASSLKRHTNEKLFF.

This rearrangement joins TRBV7-7 to TRBJ2-7; possibly TRBD2 for D (5 bases). CDR3 length: 18 amino acids. V lost 6 bases and J lost 2, with 26 bases in between. CDR1 is SSHAT, CDR2 FNYEAQ, per germline (reference sequence). The CDR3 DNA sequence: TGTGCCAGCAGACGAGGAGGCAGATCGCAGGCAGAACCCTACGAGCAGTACTTC. Protein product: CASRRGGRSQAEPYEQYF.

The V and J genes are TRBV5-1 and TRBJ2-7; 10 bases match TRBD1. V was pared by 2 bases and J by 4 bases, with 3 bases of the junction left unmatched. Germline V gives CDR1 SGHRS, CDR2 YFSETQ. The CDR3 loop spans 14 amino acids. CDR3 bases: TGCGCCAGCAGCTTCCGGACAGGGGGTTACGAGCAGTACTTC. This codes for CASSFRTGGYEQYF.

The rearrangement joins TRBV9 to TRBJ1-4; tentatively, D is TRBD1 (5 bases). Deletions cut 3 bases from V and 0 bases from J, with 12 bases between. The CDR3 extends over 16 amino acids. The V gene's germline CDR1 is SGDLS and CDR2 YYNGEE. This chain's CDR3 is CASSEWDGATNEKLFF. CDR3 DNA sequence: TGTGCCAGCAGCGAGTGGGACGGTGCAACTAATGAAAAACTGTTTTTT.

The V call is TRBV2, the J call TRBJ2-2; D might be TRBD1 (6 bases). Trimming removed 4 bases from V and 6 bases from J, with 15 bases in between. Germline CDR1 and CDR2: SNHLY and FYNNEI. CDR3 length: 15 amino acids. The chain's CDR3 is CASSGSRGKAGELFF. DNA for the CDR3: TGTGCCAGCAGTGGTTCAAGGGGGAAGGCCGGGGAGCTGTTTTTT.

The chain joins TRBV27 to TRBJ2-7; maybe TRBD2 (5 bases). The CDR3 has 12 amino acids. Looked up from germline, CDR1 is MNHEY and CDR2 is SMNVEV (reference sequence). Trimming stripped 4 bases from V and 12 bases from J, with 16 bases between. In DNA, the CDR3 is TGTGCCAGCAGTTCCGGACTGGCCGGGGTGTACTTC. This encodes CASSSGLAGVYF.

The rearrangement links TRBV11-2 to TRBJ2-2, with D hard to call. The CDR3 consists of 12 residues. CDR1 is SGHAT and CDR2 is FQNNGV in the germline V gene. With 5 bases removed from V and 6 bases from J, the gap between germline ends came to 7 bases. The CDR3 region is CASSPISGELFF. CDR3 DNA sequence: TGTGCCAGCAGCCCCATTTCCGGGGAGCTGTTTTTT.

This chain joins TRBV30 and TRBJ2-2; no definite D call. The CDR3 runs 14 residues. Trimming pared 6 bases from V and 1 base from J, leaving 12 bases between. Germline V gene sequence: CDR1 GTSNPN, CDR2 SVGIG (reference sequence). The CDR3 here is CACPHGRNTGELFF. The DNA of the CDR3 is TGTGCCTGCCCGCACGGTCGGAACACCGGGGAGCTGTTTTTT.

A word on this clone: A much larger clone lies one base from this, so it may be a read error. The chain uses TRBV28 and TRBJ2-7; D remains unclear. Trimming stripped 4 bases from V and 5 bases from J, with 6 bases between. The CDR3 is made up of 11 amino acids. The germline V gene has CDR1 MDHEN and CDR2 SYDVKM. In DNA, the CDR3 is TGTGCCAGCAGTTCCTACCACGAGCAGTACTTC. Protein product: CASSSYHEQYF.

The V gene is TRBV5-1, the J gene TRBJ2-4, with 9 positions matching TRBD2. This CDR3 spans 17 amino acids. Germline CDR1 is SGHRS and CDR2 is YFSETQ. Trimming at V came to 3 bases and at J to 0 bases, leaving 7 bases not matched to a gene. In DNA form, the CDR3 reads TGCGCCAGCAGCTATGCGACTAGCGGAAAAGCCAAAAACATTCAGTACTTC. Translating it yields CASSYATSGKAKNIQYF.

CDR3 region: CASVRASGTSDTQYF. CDR3 coding DNA: TGTGCCAGCGTACGGGCTAGCGGGACTTCAGATACGCAGTATTTT. The V call is TRBV6-5, the J call TRBJ2-3; 9 bases agree with TRBD2. The CDR3 extends over 15 amino acids. V trimming: 8 bases; J trimming: 4 bases; junction bases outside the gene matches: 10. Germline lookup yields CDR1 MNHEY and CDR2 SVGAGI.

About this clone itself: Other DNA sequences of this sample code for an identical CDR3. The chain employs TRBV7-9 and TRBJ2-7; D may be TRBD1 (5 bases). The CDR3 contains 11 residues. V was cut by 5 bases and J by 5 bases, with 7 bases left in between. Germline values: CDR1 SEHNR, CDR2 FQNEAQ (reference sequence). CDR3 loop: CASSVGDEQYF. The CDR3 DNA reads TGTGCCAGCAGCGTAGGGGACGAGCAGTACTTC. The whole variable domain, remainder taken from reference TRBV7-9 and TRBJ2-7, is DTGVSQNPRHKITKRGQNVTFRCDPISEHNRLYWYRQTLGQGPEFLTYFQNEAQLEKSRLLSDRFSAERPKGSFSTLEIQRTEQGDSAMYLCASSVGDEQYFGPGTRLTVT.